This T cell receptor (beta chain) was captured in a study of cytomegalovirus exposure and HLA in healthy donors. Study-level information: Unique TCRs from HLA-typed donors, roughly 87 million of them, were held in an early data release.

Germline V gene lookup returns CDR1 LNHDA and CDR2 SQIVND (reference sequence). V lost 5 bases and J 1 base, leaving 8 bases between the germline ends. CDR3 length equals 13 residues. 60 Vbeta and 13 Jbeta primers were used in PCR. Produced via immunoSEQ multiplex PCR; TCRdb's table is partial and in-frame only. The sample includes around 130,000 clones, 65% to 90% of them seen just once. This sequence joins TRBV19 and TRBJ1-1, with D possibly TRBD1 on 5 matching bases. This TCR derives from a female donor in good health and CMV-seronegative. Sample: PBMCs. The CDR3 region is CASSRGENTEAFF. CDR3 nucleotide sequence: TGTGCCAGTAGTCGGGGGGAGAACACTGAAGCTTTCTTT.